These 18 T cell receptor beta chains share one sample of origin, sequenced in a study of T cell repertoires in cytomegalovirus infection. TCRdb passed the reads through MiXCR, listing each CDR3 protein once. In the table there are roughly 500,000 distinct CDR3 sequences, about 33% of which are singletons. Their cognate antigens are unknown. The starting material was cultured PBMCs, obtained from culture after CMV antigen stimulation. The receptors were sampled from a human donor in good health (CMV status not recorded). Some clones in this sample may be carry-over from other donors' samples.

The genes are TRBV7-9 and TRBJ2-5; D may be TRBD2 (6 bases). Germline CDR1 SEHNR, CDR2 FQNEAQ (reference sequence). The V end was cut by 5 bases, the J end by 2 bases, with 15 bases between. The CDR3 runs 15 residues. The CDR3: CASSHRDLTQETQYF. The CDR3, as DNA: TGTGCCAGCAGCCACCGGGACTTAACACAAGAGACCCAGTACTTC.

This CDR3 is CASSLVPGEAFF. The CDR3 DNA reads as TGTGCCAGCAGTTTAGTCCCGGGTGAAGCTTTCTTT. The gene calls are TRBV28 and TRBJ1-1, with unresolved D. V shed 2 bases and J shed 7 bases, with 8 bases lying between them. CDR1 and CDR2 (germline): MDHEN, SYDVKM. The CDR3 loop spans 12 amino acids. Complete variable domain (other parts from reference TRBV28 and TRBJ1-1): DVKVTQSSRYLVKRTGEKVFLECVQDMDHENMFWYRQDPGLGLRLIYFSYDVKMKEKGDIPEGYSVSREKKERFSLILESASTNQTSMYLCASSLVPGEAFFGQGTRLTVV.

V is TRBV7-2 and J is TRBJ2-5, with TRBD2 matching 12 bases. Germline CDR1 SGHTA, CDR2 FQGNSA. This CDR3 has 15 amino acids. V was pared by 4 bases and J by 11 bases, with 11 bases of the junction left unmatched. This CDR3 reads CASSYQGLAGGTQYF. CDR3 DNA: TGTGCCAGCAGCTACCAGGGGCTAGCGGGGGGGACACAGTACTTC.

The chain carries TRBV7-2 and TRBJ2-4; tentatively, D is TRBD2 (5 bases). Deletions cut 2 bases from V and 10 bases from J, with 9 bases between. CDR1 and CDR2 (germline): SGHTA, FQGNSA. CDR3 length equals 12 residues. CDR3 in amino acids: CASSLSRGIQYF. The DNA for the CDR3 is TGTGCCAGCAGCTTAAGTCGGGGTATTCAGTACTTC.

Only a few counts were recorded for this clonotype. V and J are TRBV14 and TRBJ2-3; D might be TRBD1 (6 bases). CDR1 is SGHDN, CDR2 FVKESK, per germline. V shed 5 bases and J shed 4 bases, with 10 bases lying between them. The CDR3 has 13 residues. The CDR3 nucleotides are TGTGCCAGCAGCTACAGGGTCCCAGATACGCAGTATTTT. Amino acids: CASSYRVPDTQYF. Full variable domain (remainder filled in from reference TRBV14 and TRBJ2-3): EAGVTQFPSHSVIEKGQTVTLRCDPISGHDNLYWYRRVMGKEIKFLLHFVKESKQDESGMPNNRFLAERTGGTYSTLKVQPAELEDSGVYFCASSYRVPDTQYFGPGTRLTVL.

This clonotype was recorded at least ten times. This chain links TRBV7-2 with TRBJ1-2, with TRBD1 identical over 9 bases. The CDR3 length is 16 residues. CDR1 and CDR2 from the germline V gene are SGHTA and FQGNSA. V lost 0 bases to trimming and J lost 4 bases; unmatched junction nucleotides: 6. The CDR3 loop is CASSLAEGQGSYGYTF. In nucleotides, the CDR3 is TGTGCCAGCAGCTTAGCGGAGGGACAGGGATCCTATGGCTACACCTTC. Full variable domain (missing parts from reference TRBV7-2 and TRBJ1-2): GAGVSQSPSNKVTEKGKDVELRCDPISGHTALYWYRQSLGQGLEFLIYFQGNSAPDKSGLPSDRFSAERTGGSVSTLTIQRTQQEDSAVYLCASSLAEGQGSYGYTFGSGTRLTVV.

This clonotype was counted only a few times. CDR3 bases: TGTGCCAGCAGCTCGGGGGCTAGCGGGAACCCTAGCACAGATACGCAGTATTTT. It encodes CASSSGASGNPSTDTQYF. This sequence joins TRBV7-8 and TRBJ2-3, with 9 bases identical to TRBD2. CDR3 length: 18 amino acids. J lost 0 bases, V lost 4 bases, and 11 bases had no gene match. Germline V gene lookup returns CDR1 SGHVS and CDR2 FQNEAQ.

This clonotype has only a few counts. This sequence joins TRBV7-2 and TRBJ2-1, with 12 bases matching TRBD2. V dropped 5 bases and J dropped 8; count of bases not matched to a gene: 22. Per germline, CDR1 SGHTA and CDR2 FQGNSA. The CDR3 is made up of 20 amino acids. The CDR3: CASSPRGASLAGGPLYEQFF. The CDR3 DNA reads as TGTGCCAGCAGCCCCCGCGGGGCGAGTCTAGCGGGAGGGCCACTCTATGAGCAGTTCTTC. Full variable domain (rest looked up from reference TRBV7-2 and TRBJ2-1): GAGVSQSPSNKVTEKGKDVELRCDPISGHTALYWYRQSLGQGLEFLIYFQGNSAPDKSGLPSDRFSAERTGGSVSTLTIQRTQQEDSAVYLCASSPRGASLAGGPLYEQFFGPGTRLTVL.

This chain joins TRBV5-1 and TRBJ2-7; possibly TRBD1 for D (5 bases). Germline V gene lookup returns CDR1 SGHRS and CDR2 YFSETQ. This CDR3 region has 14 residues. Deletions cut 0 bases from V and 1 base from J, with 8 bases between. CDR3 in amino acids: CASSLDAGSYEQYV. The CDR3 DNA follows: TGCGCCAGCAGCTTGGATGCAGGGTCCTACGAGCAGTACGTC.

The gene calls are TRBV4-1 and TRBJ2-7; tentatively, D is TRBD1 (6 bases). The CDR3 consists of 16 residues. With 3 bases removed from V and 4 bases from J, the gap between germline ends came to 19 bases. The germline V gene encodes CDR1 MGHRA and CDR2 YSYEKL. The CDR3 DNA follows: TGCGCCAGCAGCCAGGAGGCCGCACAGGGCTTTTACGAGCAGTACTTC. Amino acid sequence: CASSQEAAQGFYEQYF.

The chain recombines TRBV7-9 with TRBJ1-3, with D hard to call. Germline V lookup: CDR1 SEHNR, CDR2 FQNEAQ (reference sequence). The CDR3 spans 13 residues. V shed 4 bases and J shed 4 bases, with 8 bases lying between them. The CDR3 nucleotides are TGTGCCAGCAGCTCCAATGGGGGAAACACCATATATTTT. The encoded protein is CASSSNGGNTIYF. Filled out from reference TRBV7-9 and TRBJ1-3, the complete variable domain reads DTGVSQNPRHKITKRGQNVTFRCDPISEHNRLYWYRQTLGQGPEFLTYFQNEAQLEKSRLLSDRFSAERPKGSFSTLEIQRTEQGDSAMYLCASSSNGGNTIYFGEGSWLTVV.

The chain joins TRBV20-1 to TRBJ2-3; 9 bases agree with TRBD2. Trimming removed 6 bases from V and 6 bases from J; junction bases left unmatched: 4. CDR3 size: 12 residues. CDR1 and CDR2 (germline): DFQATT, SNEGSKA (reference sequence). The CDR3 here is CSAREGPDTQYF. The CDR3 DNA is TGCAGTGCGCGGGAGGGCCCTGATACGCAGTATTTT.

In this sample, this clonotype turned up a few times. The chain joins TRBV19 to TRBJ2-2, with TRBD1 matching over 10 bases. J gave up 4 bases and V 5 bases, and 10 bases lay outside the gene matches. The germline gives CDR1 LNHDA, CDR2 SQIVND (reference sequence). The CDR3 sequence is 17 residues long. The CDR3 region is CASSQNPRDRGTGELFF. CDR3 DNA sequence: TGTGCCAGTAGTCAGAACCCCCGGGACAGGGGCACCGGGGAGCTGTTTTTT.

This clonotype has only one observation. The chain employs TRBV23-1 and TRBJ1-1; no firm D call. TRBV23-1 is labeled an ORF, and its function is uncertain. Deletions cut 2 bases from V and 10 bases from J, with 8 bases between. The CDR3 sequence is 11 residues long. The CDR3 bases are TGCGCCAGCAGTCAAATCACTCGAGCTTTCTTT. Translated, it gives CASSQITRAFF.

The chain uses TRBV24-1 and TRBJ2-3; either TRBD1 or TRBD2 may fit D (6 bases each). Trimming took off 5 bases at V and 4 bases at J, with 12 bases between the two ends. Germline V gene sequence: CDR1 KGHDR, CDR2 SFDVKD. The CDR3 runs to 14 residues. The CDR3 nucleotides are TGTGCCACCAGTGGTTGGGGGGCCCCAGATACGCAGTATTTT. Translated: CATSGWGAPDTQYF.

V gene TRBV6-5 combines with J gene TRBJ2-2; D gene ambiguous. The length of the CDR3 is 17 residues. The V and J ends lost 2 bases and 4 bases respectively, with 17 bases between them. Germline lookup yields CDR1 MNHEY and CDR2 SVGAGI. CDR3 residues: CASSYDNLRRATGELFF. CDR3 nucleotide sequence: TGTGCCAGCAGTTACGATAATCTGCGGAGAGCCACCGGGGAGCTGTTTTTT.

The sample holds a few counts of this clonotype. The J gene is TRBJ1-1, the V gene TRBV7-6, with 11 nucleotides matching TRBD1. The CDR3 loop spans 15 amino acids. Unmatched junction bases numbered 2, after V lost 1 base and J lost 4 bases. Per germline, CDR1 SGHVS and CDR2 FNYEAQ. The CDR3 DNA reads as TGTGCCAGCAGCTTAGGCGGACAGGGGGCCACTGAAGCTTTCTTT. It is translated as CASSLGGQGATEAFF.

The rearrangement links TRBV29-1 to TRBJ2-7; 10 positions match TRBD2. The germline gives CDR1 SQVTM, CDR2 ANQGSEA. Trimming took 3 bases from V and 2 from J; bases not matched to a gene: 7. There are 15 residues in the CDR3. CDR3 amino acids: CSVDRLAGGTYEQYF. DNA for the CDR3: TGCAGCGTTGATCGTTTAGCGGGAGGTACCTACGAGCAGTACTTC.